This T cell receptor beta chain came from a study of cytomegalovirus exposure and HLA in healthy donors. PCR employed 60 Vbeta and 13 Jbeta primers. TCRdb's copy holds only in-frame clones and misses some; the assay was immunoSEQ multiplex PCR. The sample consists of 150,000 to 200,000 clones, 80% to 85% of them appearing once. CDR3 length: 15 amino acids. V lost 7 bases, J lost 9 bases, and 14 bases stayed unmatched. Germline loops: CDR1 MDHEN, CDR2 SYDVKM. Sequencing used PBMCs. The chain couples TRBV28 to TRBJ2-3; 9 nucleotides agree with TRBD2. This receptor was taken from a woman between 18 and 30 years old in good health and CMV-seropositive. In nucleotides, the CDR3 is TGTGCCAGCACCACCGTCGGCGGGGGGGCCGGGACGCAGTATTTT. Its protein product is CASTTVGGGAGTQYF.